Following are 19 T cell receptor beta chains from one sample sequenced in a study of blood T cell repertoires in COVID-19. The assay was immunoSEQ multiplex PCR, and TCRdb's table has in-frame clones only and misses some. The sample has more than 200,000 clones, under 90% seen once; the top ten hold about 2%. Specimen: PBMCs or T cells enriched from blood (not recorded which). Source of these receptors: a man aged 60 to 75 who had recovered from COVID-19.

This chain links TRBV5-1 with TRBJ2-1, with D tentatively TRBD1 (6 bases). Germline V gene data show CDR1 as SGHRS and CDR2 as YFSETQ. The CDR3 runs to 15 residues. Trimming cost V 2 bases and J 0 bases, with 9 bases left between them. The CDR3 protein is CASSFRDTSYNEQFF. The CDR3 DNA reads as TGCGCCAGCAGCTTCCGGGACACCTCCTACAATGAGCAGTTCTTC.

This rearrangement joins TRBV2 to TRBJ1-5; a possible D gene is TRBD1 (5 bases). CDR1 and CDR2 (germline): SNHLY, FYNNEI. The CDR3 has 15 residues. The germline V and J ends were trimmed by 0 bases and 7 bases, with 13 bases remaining between them. The CDR3 here is CASSEARGSGQPQHF. As DNA, the CDR3 is TGTGCCAGCAGTGAAGCAAGGGGCTCAGGGCAGCCCCAGCATTTT.

This sequence joins TRBV7-2 and TRBJ1-2; D might be TRBD1 (6 bases). Germline assignment: CDR1 SGHTA and CDR2 FQGNSA. Deletions cut 5 bases from V and 5 bases from J, with 15 bases between. CDR3 size: 14 residues. Written as DNA, the CDR3 is TGTGCCAGCAGCCAATCATGGGGGCCTTATGGCTACACCTTC. It translates to CASSQSWGPYGYTF.

The V gene is TRBV7-6, the J gene TRBJ1-1; tentatively, D is TRBD1 (6 bases). Germline CDR1 reads SGHVS; CDR2 reads FNYEAQ. V lost 5 bases to trimming and J lost 3 bases, with 16 bases between them. The CDR3 contains 15 residues. CDR3 region: CASSPLQGVDTEAFF. The CDR3 DNA sequence: TGTGCCAGCAGCCCCCTACAGGGAGTTGACACTGAAGCTTTCTTT. Variable domain in full (rest from reference TRBV7-6 and TRBJ1-1): GAGVSQSPRYKVTKRGQDVALRCDPISGHVSLYWYRQALGQGPEFLTYFNYEAQQDKSGLPNDRFSAERPEGSISTLTIQRTEQRDSAMYRCASSPLQGVDTEAFFGQGTRLTVV.

The rearrangement joins TRBV4-3 to TRBJ1-2; D possibly corresponds to TRBD1 (5 bases). V was pared by 0 bases and J by 4 bases, with 12 bases between. Per germline, CDR1 LGHNA and CDR2 YSLEER. The CDR3 runs 15 residues. CDR3 sequence: CASSQDTKGLYGYTF. DNA of the CDR3: TGCGCCAGCAGCCAAGATACTAAGGGACTCTATGGCTACACCTTC.

This sequence joins TRBV27 and TRBJ1-1; no firm D call. The germline V gene has CDR1 MNHEY and CDR2 SMNVEV (reference sequence). CDR3 length equals 13 residues. V was shortened by 6 bases and J by 1 base, with 9 bases between the two germline ends. CDR3 amino acids: CASSKNGNTEAFF. CDR3 in DNA: TGTGCCAGCAGCAAGAACGGGAACACTGAAGCTTTCTTT.

This rearrangement joins TRBV5-8 to TRBJ2-7; D might be TRBD2 (5 bases). Germline assignment: CDR1 SGHTS and CDR2 YDEGEE. Trimming took 0 bases from V and 2 from J, leaving 12 bases between them. The CDR3 is made up of 15 amino acids. The CDR3 loop is CASSLAAKGAYEQYF. The CDR3 DNA follows: TGTGCCAGCAGCTTGGCCGCAAAGGGAGCCTACGAGCAGTACTTC.

In nucleotides, the CDR3 is TGTGCCAGCAGCTACCGACAGGGACTCTCCTACAATGAGCAGTTCTTC. Residues: CASSYRQGLSYNEQFF. This chain uses TRBV11-3 with TRBJ2-1, with D maybe TRBD1 (7 bases). The CDR3 totals 16 residues. V was cut by 4 bases and J by 0 bases, with 13 bases left in between. Germline-derived CDR1 and CDR2 are SGHNT and YENEEA. Variable domain in full (rest from reference TRBV11-3 and TRBJ2-1): EAGVVQSPRYKIIEKKQPVAFWCNPISGHNTLYWYLQNLGQGPELLIRYENEEAVDDSQLPKDRFSAERLKGVDSTLKIQPAELGDSAVYLCASSYRQGLSYNEQFFGPGTRLTVL.

This chain joins TRBV3-1 (or the pseudogene TRBV3-2) and TRBJ1-1; D is undetermined. The V end was cut by 0 bases, the J end by 10 bases, with 9 bases between. The CDR3 has 12 residues. CDR1 is LGHDT and CDR2 is YNNKEL in the germline V gene (reference sequence). The CDR3 is CASSQDGEGAFF. In DNA, the CDR3 is TGTGCCAGCAGCCAAGACGGGGAGGGAGCTTTCTTT.

The chain joins TRBV19 to TRBJ1-2; a weak D match, TRBD1 (5 bases). V was clipped by 0 bases and J by 8 bases, with 10 bases between them. CDR1 and CDR2 (germline): LNHDA, SQIVND (reference sequence). CDR3 length: 13 amino acids. The CDR3 DNA sequence: TGTGCCAGTAGTATAGAGTGGGGCCGGGGCTACACCTTC. Its protein is CASSIEWGRGYTF.

The CDR3 sequence: CASSLITGGNNEQFF. CDR3 bases: TGCGCCAGCAGCTTGATCACAGGGGGTAACAATGAGCAGTTCTTC. This chain links TRBV5-1 with TRBJ2-1; TRBD1 matches at 8 bases. The CDR3 covers 15 residues. V shed 1 base and J 5 bases; nucleotides not matched to a gene: 5. In germline, CDR1 is SGHRS, CDR2 YFSETQ.

The rearrangement uses TRBV5-6 and TRBJ1-2; possibly TRBD1 for D (6 bases). V gave up 4 bases and J gave up 4 bases, with 14 bases separating them. CDR1 SGHDT and CDR2 YYEEEE come from the germline V gene. CDR3 length: 14 amino acids. The CDR3: CASSEQGFTYGYTF. In DNA form, the CDR3 reads TGTGCCAGCAGCGAACAGGGCTTTACCTATGGCTACACCTTC.

The chain uses TRBV18 and TRBJ1-4; 9 nucleotides align to TRBD1. This CDR3 is built from 16 residues. The germline CDR1 and CDR2 sequences are KGHSH and LQKENI. V trimming: 6 bases; J trimming: 1 base; junction bases outside the gene matches: 6. CDR3 residues: CASSGQGKGTNEKLFF. CDR3 DNA: TGTGCCAGCTCCGGACAGGGGAAAGGAACTAATGAAAAACTGTTTTTT.

The V call is TRBV7-6, the J call TRBJ2-3; 8 bases are shared with TRBD1. V lost 1 base, J lost 3 bases, and 6 bases stayed unmatched. The CDR3 has 16 amino acids. Germline V gene data show CDR1 as SGHVS and CDR2 as FNYEAQ. The CDR3 is CASSLVPGQGTDTQYF. The CDR3 DNA follows: TGTGCCAGCAGCTTAGTTCCAGGACAGGGTACAGATACGCAGTATTTT.

The chain has TRBV15 and TRBJ1-1; 7 bases are shared with TRBD1. V was pared by 6 bases and J by 0 bases, with 1 base of the junction left unmatched. The CDR3 covers 13 residues. Germline CDR1 LNHNV, CDR2 YYDKDF (reference sequence). Written as DNA, the CDR3 is TGTGCCACCAGGGGGACAGTGAACACTGAAGCTTTCTTT. Translated: CATRGTVNTEAFF.

The rearrangement links TRBV20-1 to TRBJ1-1, with a tentative D call TRBD1 (5 bases). Trimming shortened V by 3 bases and J by 4 bases, and 15 bases separated the two germline ends. From germline, CDR1 is DFQATT and CDR2 SNEGSKA (reference sequence). This CDR3 spans 14 amino acids. CDR3 DNA: TGCAGTGCTAGTTGGGGGGAATGGGGCACTGAAGCTTTCTTT. Protein sequence: CSASWGEWGTEAFF.

On this clone itself: Additional DNA sequences in this sample encode the identical CDR3. The chain joins TRBV12-3 or TRBV12-4 to TRBJ1-5; TRBD1 might be the D (5 bases). V was clipped by 1 base and J by 4 bases, with 5 bases between them. The CDR3 is 13 amino acids. The CDR3 DNA reads as TGTGCCAGCAGTTTAGGACAGAATCAGCCCCAGCATTTT. As protein: CASSLGQNQPQHF.

The chain couples TRBV4-3 to TRBJ2-7, with 7 bases matching TRBD1. Germline CDR1 and CDR2: LGHNA and YSLEER. V dropped 2 bases and J dropped 2; count of bases not matched to a gene: 3. The CDR3 runs 14 residues. CDR3 nucleotide sequence: TGCGCCAGCAGCCAATTTCAGGGGGCCTACGAGCAGTACTTC. Encoded protein: CASSQFQGAYEQYF.

The chain employs TRBV5-6 and TRBJ1-2, with a weak D call TRBD1 (5 bases). Germline CDR1 and CDR2: SGHDT and YYEEEE. The germline V and J ends were trimmed by 0 bases and 7 bases, with 10 bases remaining between them. The CDR3 runs to 13 residues. In DNA, the CDR3 is TGTGCCAGCAGCTTGGACAGGTTGGGTGGCTACACCTTC. Its protein product is CASSLDRLGGYTF.